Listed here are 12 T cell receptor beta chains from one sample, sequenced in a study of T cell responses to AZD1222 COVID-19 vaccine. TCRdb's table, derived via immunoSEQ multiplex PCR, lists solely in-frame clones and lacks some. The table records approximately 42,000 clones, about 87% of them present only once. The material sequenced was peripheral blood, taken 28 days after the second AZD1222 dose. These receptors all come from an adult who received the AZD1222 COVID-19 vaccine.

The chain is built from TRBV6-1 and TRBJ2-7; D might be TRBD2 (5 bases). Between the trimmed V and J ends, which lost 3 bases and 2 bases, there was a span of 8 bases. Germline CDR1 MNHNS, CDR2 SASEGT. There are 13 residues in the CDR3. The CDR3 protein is CASSDFGAYEQYF. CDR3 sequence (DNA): TGTGCCAGCAGTGATTTCGGGGCCTACGAGCAGTACTTC.

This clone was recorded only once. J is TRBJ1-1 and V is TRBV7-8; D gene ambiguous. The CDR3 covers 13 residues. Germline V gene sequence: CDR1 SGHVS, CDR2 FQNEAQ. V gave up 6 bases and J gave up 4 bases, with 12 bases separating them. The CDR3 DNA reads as TGTGCCAGCAGTCCACTTGAGAGCACTGAAGCTTTCTTT. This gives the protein CASSPLESTEAFF.

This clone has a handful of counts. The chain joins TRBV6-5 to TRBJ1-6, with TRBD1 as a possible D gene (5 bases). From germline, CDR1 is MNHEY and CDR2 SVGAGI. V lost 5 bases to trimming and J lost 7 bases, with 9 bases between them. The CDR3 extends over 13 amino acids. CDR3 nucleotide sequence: TGTGCCAGCAGTAGAGAGGGGAATTCACCCCTCCACTTT. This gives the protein CASSREGNSPLHF.

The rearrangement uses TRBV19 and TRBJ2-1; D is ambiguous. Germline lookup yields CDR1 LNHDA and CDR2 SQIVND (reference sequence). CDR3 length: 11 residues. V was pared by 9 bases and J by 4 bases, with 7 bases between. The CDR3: CASAVYNEQFF. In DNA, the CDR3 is TGTGCCAGCGCAGTATACAATGAGCAGTTCTTC.

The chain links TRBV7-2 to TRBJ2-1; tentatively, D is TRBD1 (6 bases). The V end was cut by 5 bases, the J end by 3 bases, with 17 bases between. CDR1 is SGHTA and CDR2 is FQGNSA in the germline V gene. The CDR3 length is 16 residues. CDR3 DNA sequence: TGTGCCAGCAGCCCACTCGGGACAAGGCACTACAATGAGCAGTTCTTC. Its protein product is CASSPLGTRHYNEQFF.

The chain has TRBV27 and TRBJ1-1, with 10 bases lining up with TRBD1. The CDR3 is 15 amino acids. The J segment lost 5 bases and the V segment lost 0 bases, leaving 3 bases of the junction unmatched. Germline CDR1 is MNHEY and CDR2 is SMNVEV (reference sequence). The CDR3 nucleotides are TGTGCCAGCAGTTTATCCCGGACAGGGGGGACTGAAGCTTTCTTT. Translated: CASSLSRTGGTEAFF.

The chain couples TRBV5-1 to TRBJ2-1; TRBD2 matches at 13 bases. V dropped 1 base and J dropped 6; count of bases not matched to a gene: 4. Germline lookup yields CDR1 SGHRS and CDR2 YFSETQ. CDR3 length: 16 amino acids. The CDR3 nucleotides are TGCGCCAGCAGCTTGATACTAGCGGGGGGGACCAATGAGCAGTTCTTC. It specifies CASSLILAGGTNEQFF.

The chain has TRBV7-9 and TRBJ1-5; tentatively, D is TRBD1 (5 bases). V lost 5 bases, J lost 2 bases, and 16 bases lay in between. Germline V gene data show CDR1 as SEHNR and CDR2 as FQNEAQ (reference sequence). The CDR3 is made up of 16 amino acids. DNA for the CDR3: TGTGCCAGCAGCCAAGGGACTCCCTCTGGCAATCAGCCCCAGCATTTT. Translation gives CASSQGTPSGNQPQHF.

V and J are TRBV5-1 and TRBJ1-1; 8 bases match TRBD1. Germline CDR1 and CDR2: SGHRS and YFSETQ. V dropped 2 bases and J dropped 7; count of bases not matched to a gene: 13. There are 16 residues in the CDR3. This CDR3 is CASSFWTGRSDSEAFF. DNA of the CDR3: TGCGCCAGCAGCTTTTGGACAGGGCGATCTGATAGTGAAGCTTTCTTT. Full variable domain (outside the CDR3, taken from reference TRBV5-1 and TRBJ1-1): KAGVTQTPRYLIKTRGQQVTLSCSPISGHRSVSWYQQTPGQGLQFLFEYFSETQRNKGNFPGRFSGRQFSNSRSEMNVSTLELGDSALYLCASSFWTGRSDSEAFFGQGTRLTVV.

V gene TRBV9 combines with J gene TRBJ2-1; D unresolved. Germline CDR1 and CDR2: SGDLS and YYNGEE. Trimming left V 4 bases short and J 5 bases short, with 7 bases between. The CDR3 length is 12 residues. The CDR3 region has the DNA TGTGCCAGCAGCCGGGCGGACAATGAGCAGTTCTTC. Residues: CASSRADNEQFF.

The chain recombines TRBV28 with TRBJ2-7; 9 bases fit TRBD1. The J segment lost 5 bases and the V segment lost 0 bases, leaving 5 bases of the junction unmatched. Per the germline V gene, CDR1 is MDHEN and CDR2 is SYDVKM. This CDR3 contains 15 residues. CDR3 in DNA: TGTGCCAGCAGTTTATGGGGGGACAGGGTCCACGAGCAGTACTTC. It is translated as CASSLWGDRVHEQYF.

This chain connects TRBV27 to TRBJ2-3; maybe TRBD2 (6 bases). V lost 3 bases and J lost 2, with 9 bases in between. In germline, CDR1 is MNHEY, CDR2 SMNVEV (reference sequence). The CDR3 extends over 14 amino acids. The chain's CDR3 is CASSLRGVTDTQYF. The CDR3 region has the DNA TGTGCCAGCAGTTTGCGGGGTGTCACAGATACGCAGTATTTT.